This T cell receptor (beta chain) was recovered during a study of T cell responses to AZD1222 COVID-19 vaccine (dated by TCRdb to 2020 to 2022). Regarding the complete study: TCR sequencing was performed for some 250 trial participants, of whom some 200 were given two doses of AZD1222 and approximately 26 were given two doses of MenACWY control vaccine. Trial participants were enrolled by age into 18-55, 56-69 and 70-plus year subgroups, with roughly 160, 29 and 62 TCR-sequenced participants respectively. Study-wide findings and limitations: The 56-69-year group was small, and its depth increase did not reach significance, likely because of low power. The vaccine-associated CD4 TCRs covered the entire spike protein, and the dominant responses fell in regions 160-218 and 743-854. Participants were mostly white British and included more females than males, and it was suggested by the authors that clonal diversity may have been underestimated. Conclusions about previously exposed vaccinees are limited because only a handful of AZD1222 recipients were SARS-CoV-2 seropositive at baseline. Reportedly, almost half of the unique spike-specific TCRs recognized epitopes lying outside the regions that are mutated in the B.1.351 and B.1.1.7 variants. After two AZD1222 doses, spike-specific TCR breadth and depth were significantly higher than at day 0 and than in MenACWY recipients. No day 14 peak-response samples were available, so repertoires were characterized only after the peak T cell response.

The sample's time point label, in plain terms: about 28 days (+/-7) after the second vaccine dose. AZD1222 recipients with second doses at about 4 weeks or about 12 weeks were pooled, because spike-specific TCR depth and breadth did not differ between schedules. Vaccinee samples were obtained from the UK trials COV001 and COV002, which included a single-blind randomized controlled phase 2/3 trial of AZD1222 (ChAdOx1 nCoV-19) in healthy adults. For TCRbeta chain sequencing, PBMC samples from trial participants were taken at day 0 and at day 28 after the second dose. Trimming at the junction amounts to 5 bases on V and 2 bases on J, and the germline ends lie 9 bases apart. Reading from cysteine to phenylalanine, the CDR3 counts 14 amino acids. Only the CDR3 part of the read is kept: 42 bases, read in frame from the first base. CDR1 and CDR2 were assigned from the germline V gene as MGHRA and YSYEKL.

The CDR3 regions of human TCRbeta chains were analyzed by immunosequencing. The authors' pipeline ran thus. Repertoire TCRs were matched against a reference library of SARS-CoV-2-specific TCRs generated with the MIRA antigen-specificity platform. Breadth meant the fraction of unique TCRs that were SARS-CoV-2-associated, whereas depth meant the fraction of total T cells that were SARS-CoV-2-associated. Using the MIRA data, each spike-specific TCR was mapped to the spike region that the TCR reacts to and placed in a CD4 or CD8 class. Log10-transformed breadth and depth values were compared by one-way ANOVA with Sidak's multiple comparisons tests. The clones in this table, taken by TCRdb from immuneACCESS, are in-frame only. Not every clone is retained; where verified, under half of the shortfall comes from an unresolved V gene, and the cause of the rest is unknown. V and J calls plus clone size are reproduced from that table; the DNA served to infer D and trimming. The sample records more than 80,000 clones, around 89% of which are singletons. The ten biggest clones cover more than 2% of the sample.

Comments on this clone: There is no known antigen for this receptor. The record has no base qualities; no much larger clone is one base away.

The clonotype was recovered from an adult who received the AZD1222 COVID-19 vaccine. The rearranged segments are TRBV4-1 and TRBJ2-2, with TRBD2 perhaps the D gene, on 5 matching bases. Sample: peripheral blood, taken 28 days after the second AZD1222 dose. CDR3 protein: CASSFGENTGELFF. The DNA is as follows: TGCGCCAGCAGCTTCGGGGAAAACACCGGGGAGCTGTTTTTT.